These 21 T cell receptor beta chains originate from one sample sequenced in a study of OX40 agonist ivuxolimab in advanced cancers. Generated by immunoSEQ multiplex PCR, the TCRdb table keeps only in-frame clones and is missing some. The profile shows roughly 50,000 clones, around nine tenths of them singletons. Source: CD4+ or CD8+ T cells sorted from blood, taken in a trial of the OX40 agonist ivuxolimab. Receptors originate from an adult with an advanced solid tumor such as melanoma, head and neck, liver or kidney cancer.

The chain is built from TRBV5-4 and TRBJ2-7, with D tentatively TRBD1 (6 bases). Germline-derived CDR1 and CDR2 are SGHNT and YYREEE (reference sequence). There are 16 residues in the CDR3. The V end lost 2 bases, the J end lost 4 bases, and 19 bases lay between the germline ends. CDR3 sequence reads: CASSFLRDTEGYEQYF. The CDR3 DNA reads TGTGCCAGCAGCTTCCTCCGGGACACCGAAGGATACGAGCAGTACTTC.

The chain is built from TRBV7-7 and TRBJ2-7, with TRBD2 matching 10 bases. Germline V CDR1 and CDR2: SSHAT, FNYEAQ (reference sequence). The J segment lost 7 bases and the V segment lost 1 base, leaving 1 base of the junction unmatched. This CDR3 region has 13 residues. CDR3 in amino acids: CASSLGLAGEQYF. As DNA, the CDR3 is TGTGCCAGCAGCTTAGGACTAGCGGGTGAGCAGTACTTC.

This chain connects TRBV7-9 to TRBJ1-1; D call uncertain. Trimming took off 0 bases at V and 4 bases at J, with 9 bases between the two ends. In germline, CDR1 is SEHNR, CDR2 FQNEAQ (reference sequence). The CDR3 spans 14 residues. This CDR3 is CASSLAARGTEAFF. In nucleotides, the CDR3 is TGTGCCAGCAGCTTAGCTGCGCGGGGCACTGAAGCTTTCTTT.

The chain links TRBV27 to TRBJ1-2; the match to TRBD1 covers 7 bases. The germline gives CDR1 MNHEY, CDR2 SMNVEV (reference sequence). V lost 7 bases, J lost 1 base, and 6 bases stayed unmatched. The CDR3 loop spans 14 amino acids. DNA of the CDR3: TGTGCCAGCAACATGGCAGGGGGTAACTATGGCTACACCTTC. Translating it yields CASNMAGGNYGYTF.

The chain has TRBV29-1 and TRBJ2-7; 8 positions match TRBD1. Looked up from germline, CDR1 is SQVTM and CDR2 is ANQGSEA. With V trimmed by 6 bases and J by 3 bases, 7 bases remained unmatched. This CDR3 contains 13 residues. CDR3 loop: CSVAPTGGYEQYF. CDR3 sequence (DNA): TGCAGCGTCGCGCCTACAGGGGGCTACGAGCAGTACTTC.

This chain joins TRBV5-1 and TRBJ1-2; 12 nucleotides align to TRBD1. CDR3 length: 15 amino acids. The J segment lost 5 bases and the V segment lost 3 bases, leaving 5 bases of the junction unmatched. The germline V gene encodes CDR1 SGHRS and CDR2 YFSETQ. As DNA, the CDR3 is TGCGCCAGCAGCTCAGGGACAGGGGGCGCGTATGGCTACACCTTC. Its protein product is CASSSGTGGAYGYTF.

The chain couples TRBV9 to TRBJ2-7, with 9 nucleotides matching TRBD1. CDR1 and CDR2 (germline): SGDLS, YYNGEE. The ends lost 5 bases at V and 6 bases at J; junction bases unmatched: 12. CDR3 size: 15 residues. The CDR3 sequence: CASSTGTGFSGEQYF. The CDR3 DNA sequence: TGTGCCAGCAGTACCGGGACAGGGTTTTCCGGCGAGCAGTACTTC.

The chain is built from TRBV6-5 and TRBJ2-1; no firm D call. Germline assignment: CDR1 MNHEY and CDR2 SVGAGI. The V end lost 3 bases, the J end lost 7 bases, and 10 bases lay between the germline ends. CDR3 length equals 13 residues. As DNA, the CDR3 is TGTGCCAGCAGTTATCGTTGGGTTAATGAGCAGTTCTTC. Translation: CASSYRWVNEQFF.

Notes on this clone: The sample holds other DNA sequences that translate to the same CDR3. The V call is TRBV9, the J call TRBJ2-5; 12 bases match TRBD1. CDR1 and CDR2 from the germline V gene are SGDLS and YYNGEE. The V gene end was trimmed by 3 bases and the J gene end by 4 bases; junction bases not matched to a gene: 4. The CDR3 is 15 residues long. CDR3 region: CASSGGQGAGETQYF. CDR3 coding DNA: TGTGCCAGCAGCGGGGGACAGGGGGCAGGAGAGACCCAGTACTTC.

The chain uses TRBV4-3 and TRBJ2-7; TRBD1 matches 8 bases. The junction had 4 bases not matched to a gene; V was cut back by 0 bases and J by 3 bases. The CDR3 contains 15 residues. In germline, CDR1 is LGHNA, CDR2 YSLEER. The CDR3 DNA reads as TGCGCCAGCAGCCAAGATCGGACAGGGCACTACGAGCAGTACTTC. Encoded protein: CASSQDRTGHYEQYF.

The chain joins TRBV21-1 to TRBJ2-7; the table's D call, TRBD1, has no DNA check behind it. TRBV21-1 represents a pseudogene. This CDR3 is built from 15 residues. CDR3 residues: CASSRDRARTYEQYF. The CDR3 nucleotides read TGTGCCAGCAGCAGAGACAGGGCCCGTACCTACGAGCAGTACTTC.

The chain has TRBV27 and TRBJ1-2; D unclear. Germline lookup yields CDR1 MNHEY and CDR2 SMNVEV (reference sequence). This CDR3 has 13 residues. Trimming shortened V by 1 base and J by 4 bases, and 7 bases separated the two germline ends. CDR3 in amino acids: CASSLYGVYGYTF. The CDR3 coding sequence is TGTGCCAGCAGTTTATACGGGGTCTATGGCTACACCTTC.

The chain recombines TRBV9 with TRBJ2-2; TRBD2 is a possible D gene (5 bases). The CDR3 totals 15 residues. Trimming cost V 2 bases and J 0 bases, with 8 bases left between them. The germline V gene has CDR1 SGDLS and CDR2 YYNGEE. CDR3 residues: CASSVRGTNTGELFF. For the CDR3, the DNA is TGTGCCAGCAGCGTCCGGGGAACGAACACCGGGGAGCTGTTTTTT. The full variable domain, its missing parts supplied by reference TRBV9 and TRBJ2-2, is DSGVTQTPKHLITATGQRVTLRCSPRSGDLSVYWYQQSLDQGLQFLIQYYNGEERAKGNILERFSAQQFPDLHSELNLSSLELGDSALYFCASSVRGTNTGELFFGEGSRLTVL.

This rearrangement joins TRBV27 to TRBJ2-1; TRBD1 matches 7 bases. CDR1 is MNHEY, CDR2 SMNVEV, per germline (reference sequence). This CDR3 contains 16 residues. J was trimmed by 0 bases and V by 6 bases; bases with no gene match: 8. The CDR3 DNA is TGTGCCAGCAGGGAGACTTGGGACAGCTCCTACAATGAGCAGTTCTTC. Protein product: CASRETWDSSYNEQFF.

This clone occurred once. V usage is TRBV14 and J usage is TRBJ2-7, with 10 nucleotides matching TRBD1. This CDR3 has 13 amino acids. Germline CDR1 SGHDN, CDR2 FVKESK. V was clipped by 3 bases and J by 7 bases; unmatched bases: 3. The CDR3 bases are TGTGCCAGCAGCCATGGGACAGGGGATGAGCAGTACTTC. It yields the protein CASSHGTGDEQYF.

The chain links TRBV9 to TRBJ1-5; D perhaps matches TRBD1 (5 bases). The V gene lost 0 bases and the J gene lost 0 bases, with 7 bases spanning the gap. From germline, CDR1 is SGDLS and CDR2 YYNGEE. CDR3 length: 15 residues. The CDR3 coding sequence is TGTGCCAGCAGCGTAGGGGGGGATAGCAATCAGCCCCAGCATTTT. Encoded protein: CASSVGGDSNQPQHF.

V gene TRBV6-6 combines with J gene TRBJ2-1, with no clear D. The germline CDR1 and CDR2 sequences are MNHNY and SVGAGI (reference sequence). V dropped 2 bases and J dropped 6 bases, with 8 bases sitting between them. The CDR3 consists of 13 residues. The DNA of the CDR3 is TGTGCCAGCAGTTACGTGGCGACCAATGAGCAGTTCTTC. This sequence encodes CASSYVATNEQFF.

The gene calls are TRBV15 and TRBJ1-3; tentative D call: TRBD1 (5 bases). The CDR3 length is 16 residues. CDR1 and CDR2 (germline): LNHNV, YYDKDF (reference sequence). Trimming cost V 0 bases and J 5 bases, with 14 bases left between them. As DNA, the CDR3 is TGTGCCACCAGCAGAGATAAAGGGGCAGCCCGAAACACCATATATTTT. Protein sequence: CATSRDKGAARNTIYF.

The V call is TRBV9, the J call TRBJ1-3; D unresolved. V dropped 3 bases and J dropped 0 bases, with 7 bases sitting between them. The CDR3 contains 14 residues. The germline CDR1 and CDR2 sequences are SGDLS and YYNGEE. The CDR3 region has the DNA TGTGCCAGCAGCGGTACCCACTCTGGAAACACCATATATTTT. Translating gives CASSGTHSGNTIYF.

The V and J genes are TRBV5-5 and TRBJ1-1; 10 bases match TRBD1. Germline V gene sequence: CDR1 SGHKS, CDR2 YYEKEE (reference sequence). This CDR3 contains 14 residues. Trimming removed 2 bases from V and 6 bases from J; junction bases left unmatched: 4. The CDR3 here is CASSFGQGVSEAFF. The CDR3 coding sequence is TGTGCCAGCAGCTTTGGACAGGGGGTCTCTGAAGCTTTCTTT.

This chain connects TRBV7-3 to TRBJ2-1; D unclear. V lost 0 bases, J lost 8 bases, and 14 bases lay in between. The CDR3 runs 15 residues. Germline CDR1 SGHTA, CDR2 FQGTGA. CDR3 sequence reads: CASSLTPYSRDEQFF. The CDR3 DNA reads TGTGCCAGCAGCTTAACGCCGTACAGTCGCGATGAGCAGTTCTTC. Full variable domain (missing parts from reference TRBV7-3 and TRBJ2-1): GAGVSQTPSNKVTEKGKYVELRCDPISGHTALYWYRQSLGQGPEFLIYFQGTGAADDSGLPNDRFFAVRPEGSVSTLKIQRTERGDSAVYLCASSLTPYSRDEQFFGPGTRLTVL.